Reported below is one T cell receptor beta chain. As yet, its antigen is unknown. The sample originates from a study of T-cell memory formation after mild COVID-19. Study as a whole: Clusters were largely donor specific. General study points: Chiefly within CM and EM were the contracting CD4+ clones; CD8+ ones were within EMRA.

Germline V lookup: CDR1 SGHNT, CDR2 YYREEE (reference sequence). J gave up 5 bases and V 0 bases, and 5 bases lay outside the gene matches. The CDR3 has 15 amino acids. TCRdb re-analysed the 5' RACE reads in MiXCR, keeping a single row per CDR3 protein. The table has 560,000 or so distinct CDR3 sequences, 17% seen once. This receptor was taken from an adult woman who had mild COVID-19 (a few samples of this study predate the infection). Cell type and time point are not known. The specimen was PBMCs or a T cell subset sorted from them (not recorded which). The chain couples TRBV5-4 to TRBJ2-7; 10 nucleotides align to TRBD2. The CDR3 bases are TGTGCCAGCAGCTTGGGAACTAGCGGGATGGACGAGCAGTACTTC. Translated: CASSLGTSGMDEQYF. The full variable domain, completed using reference TRBV5-4 and TRBJ2-7, is ETGVTQSPTHLIKTRGQQVTLRCSSQSGHNTVSWYQQALGQGPQFIFQYYREEENGRGNFPPRFSGLQFPNYSSELNVNALELDDSALYLCASSLGTSGMDEQYFGPGTRLTVT.